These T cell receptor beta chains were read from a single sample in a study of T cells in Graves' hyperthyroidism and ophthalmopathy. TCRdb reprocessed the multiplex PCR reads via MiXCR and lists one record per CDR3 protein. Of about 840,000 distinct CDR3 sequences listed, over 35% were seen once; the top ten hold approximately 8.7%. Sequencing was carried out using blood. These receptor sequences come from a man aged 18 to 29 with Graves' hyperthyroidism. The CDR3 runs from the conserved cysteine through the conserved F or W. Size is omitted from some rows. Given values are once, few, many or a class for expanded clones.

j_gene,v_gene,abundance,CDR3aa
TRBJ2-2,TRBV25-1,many,CASSERREGTGELFF
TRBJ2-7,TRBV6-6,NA,CASTDRLRNRDEQYF
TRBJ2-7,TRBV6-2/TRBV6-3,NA,CATTAGLGAPYEQYF
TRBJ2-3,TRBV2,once,CASSRRAGDTQYF
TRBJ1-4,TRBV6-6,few,CASSPLGGQTNEKLFF
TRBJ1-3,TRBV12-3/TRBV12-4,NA,CASSKNNAGNTIYF
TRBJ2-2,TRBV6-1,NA,CASRQGFNTGELFF
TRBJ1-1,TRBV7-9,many,CASSPVDRGNTEAFF
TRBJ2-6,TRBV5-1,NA,CASSRGDSQSGANVLTF
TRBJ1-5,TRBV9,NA,CASSQGGVTNQPQHF
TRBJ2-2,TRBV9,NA,CASSVLGAGGYTGELFF
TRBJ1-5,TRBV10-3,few,CASSLVGAGNQPQHF
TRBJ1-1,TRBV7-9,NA,CANSFQGVGTEAFF
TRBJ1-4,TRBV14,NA,CASSNLGTAGEKLFF
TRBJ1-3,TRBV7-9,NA,CASSYKGARSGNTIYF
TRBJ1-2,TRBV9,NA,CASPVTGAFSYGYTF
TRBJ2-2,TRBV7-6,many,CASSLAGALPKLFF
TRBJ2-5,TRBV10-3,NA,CASSGTLKETQYF
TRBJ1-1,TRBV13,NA,CASSPQGWPEAFF
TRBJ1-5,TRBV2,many,CASSENGRGANQPQHF
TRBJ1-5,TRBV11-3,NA,CASSLKGWQPQHF
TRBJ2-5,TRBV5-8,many,CASSLMTQQETQYF
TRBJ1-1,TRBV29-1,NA,CRPFMNTEAFF
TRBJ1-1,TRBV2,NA,CASGGLADNTGEAEAFF
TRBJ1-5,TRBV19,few,CASSIVGRRHQPQHF
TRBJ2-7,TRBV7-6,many,CASSAAENVGYEQYF
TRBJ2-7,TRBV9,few,CASSVGLVGEQYF
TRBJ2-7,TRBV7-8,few,CASSQVAGTSRYEQYF
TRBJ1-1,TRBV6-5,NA,CAIRRDTEASF
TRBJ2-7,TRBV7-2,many,CASSKARGGEQYF
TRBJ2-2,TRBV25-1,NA,CASSDPSGAGELFF
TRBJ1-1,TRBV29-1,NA,CSLDPGRDTEAFF
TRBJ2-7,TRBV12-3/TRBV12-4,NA,CASSGLAVNSYEQYF
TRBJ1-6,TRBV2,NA,CASSPTGADSPLHF
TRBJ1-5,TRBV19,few,CASSIERTPSNQPQHF
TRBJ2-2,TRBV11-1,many,CASSWGTGTTGELFF
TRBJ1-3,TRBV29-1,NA,CSVEEGDAIYF
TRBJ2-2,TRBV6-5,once,CASSYFSVGTGELFF
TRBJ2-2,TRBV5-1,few,CASSLQTSLGELFF
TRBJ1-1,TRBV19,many,CASSWAGGLNTEAFF
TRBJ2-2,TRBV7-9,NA,CASSLGSLTGELFF
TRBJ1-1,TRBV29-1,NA,CSPDFGLNTEAFF
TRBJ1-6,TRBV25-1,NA,CASTSGTGQNSPLHF
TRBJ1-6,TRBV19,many,CASPPGRDNSPLHF
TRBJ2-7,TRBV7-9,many,CASSLEDRAPNF